A single sample gave rise to the 6 T cell receptor beta chains below, sequenced in a study of cytomegalovirus exposure and HLA in healthy donors. 13 Jbeta primers and 60 Vbeta primers were used for the PCR. This table comes from immunoSEQ multiplex PCR, and its TCRdb copy is limited to in-frame clones, with some not included. Among over 95,000 clones listed, about 80% were seen once. Material: PBMCs. These receptor sequences come from a woman between 40 and 50 years old in good health and CMV-seropositive.

J is TRBJ2-3 and V is TRBV27, with D possibly matching TRBD2 (5 bases). Looked up from germline, CDR1 is MNHEY and CDR2 is SMNVEV (reference sequence). The CDR3 has 13 residues. Trimming stripped 6 bases from V and 11 bases from J, with 18 bases between. The CDR3 is CASSFLAGVMQYF. The CDR3 region has the DNA TGTGCCAGCAGCTTTCTAGCAGGAGTCATGCAGTATTTT.

V is TRBV7-9 and J is TRBJ1-2, with D unresolved. This CDR3 has 13 residues. Deletions cut 5 bases from V and 3 bases from J, with 10 bases between. Per germline, CDR1 SEHNR and CDR2 FQNEAQ (reference sequence). CDR3 sequence (DNA): TGTGCCAGCAGCGCCCGACTAGACTATGGCTACACCTTC. Its translation is CASSARLDYGYTF.

The rearrangement links TRBV7-9 to TRBJ1-2, with a tentative D call TRBD1 (5 bases). The CDR3 is made up of 12 amino acids. Per the germline V gene, CDR1 is SEHNR and CDR2 is FQNEAQ (reference sequence). V was clipped by 4 bases and J by 4 bases, with 7 bases between them. Written as DNA, the CDR3 is TGTGCCAGCAGCTCGACAGTCTATGGCTACACCTTC. Translation gives CASSSTVYGYTF. Supplemented by reference TRBV7-9 and TRBJ1-2, the full variable domain reads DTGVSQNPRHKITKRGQNVTFRCDPISEHNRLYWYRQTLGQGPEFLTYFQNEAQLEKSRLLSDRFSAERPKGSFSTLEIQRTEQGDSAMYLCASSSTVYGYTFGSGTRLTVV.

The rearrangement links TRBV6-1 to TRBJ2-7; possibly TRBD1 for D (6 bases). The CDR3 consists of 11 residues. Trimming shortened V by 5 bases and J by 9 bases, and 11 bases separated the two germline ends. The germline V gene encodes CDR1 MNHNS and CDR2 SASEGT. The CDR3 loop reads CASSNGQWQYF. Written as DNA, the CDR3 is TGTGCCAGCAGTAACGGACAGTGGCAGTACTTC.

The chain carries TRBV7-6 and TRBJ1-1, with 10 nucleotides matching TRBD1. The CDR3 sequence is 13 residues long. Looked up from germline, CDR1 is SGHVS and CDR2 is FNYEAQ. With V trimmed by 1 base and J by 9 bases, 2 bases remained unmatched. For the CDR3, the DNA is TGTGCCAGCAGCTTAGGGGGACAGGGGCAAGCTTTCTTT. Encoded protein: CASSLGGQGQAFF.

The rearrangement links TRBV27 to TRBJ2-1; TRBD1 is a possible D gene (6 bases). V lost 3 bases, J lost 0 bases, and 15 bases lay in between. Germline V gives CDR1 MNHEY, CDR2 SMNVEV (reference sequence). The CDR3 has 17 amino acids. As DNA, the CDR3 is TGTGCCAGCAGTTTGAGAGGGACATCTGGCTCCTACAATGAGCAGTTCTTC. Protein product: CASSLRGTSGSYNEQFF.